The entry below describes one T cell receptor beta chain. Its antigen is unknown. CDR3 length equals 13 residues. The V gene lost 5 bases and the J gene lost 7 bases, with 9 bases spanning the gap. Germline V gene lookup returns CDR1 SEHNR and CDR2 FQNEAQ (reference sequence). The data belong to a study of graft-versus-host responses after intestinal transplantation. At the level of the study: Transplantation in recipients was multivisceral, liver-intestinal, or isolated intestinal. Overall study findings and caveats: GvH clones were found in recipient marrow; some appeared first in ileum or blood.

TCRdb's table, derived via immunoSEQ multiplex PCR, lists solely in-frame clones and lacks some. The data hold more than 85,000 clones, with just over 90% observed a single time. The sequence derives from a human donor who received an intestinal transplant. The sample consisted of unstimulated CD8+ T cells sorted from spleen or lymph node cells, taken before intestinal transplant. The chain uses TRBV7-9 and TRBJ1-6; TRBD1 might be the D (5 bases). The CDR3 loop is CASSPDRNSPLHF. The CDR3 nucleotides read TGTGCCAGCAGCCCCGACAGAAATTCACCCCTCCACTTT. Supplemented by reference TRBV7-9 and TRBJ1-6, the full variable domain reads DTGVSQNPRHKITKRGQNVTFRCDPISEHNRLYWYRQTLGQGPEFLTYFQNEAQLEKSRLLSDRFSAERPKGSFSTLEIQRTEQGDSAMYLCASSPDRNSPLHFGNGTRLTVT.